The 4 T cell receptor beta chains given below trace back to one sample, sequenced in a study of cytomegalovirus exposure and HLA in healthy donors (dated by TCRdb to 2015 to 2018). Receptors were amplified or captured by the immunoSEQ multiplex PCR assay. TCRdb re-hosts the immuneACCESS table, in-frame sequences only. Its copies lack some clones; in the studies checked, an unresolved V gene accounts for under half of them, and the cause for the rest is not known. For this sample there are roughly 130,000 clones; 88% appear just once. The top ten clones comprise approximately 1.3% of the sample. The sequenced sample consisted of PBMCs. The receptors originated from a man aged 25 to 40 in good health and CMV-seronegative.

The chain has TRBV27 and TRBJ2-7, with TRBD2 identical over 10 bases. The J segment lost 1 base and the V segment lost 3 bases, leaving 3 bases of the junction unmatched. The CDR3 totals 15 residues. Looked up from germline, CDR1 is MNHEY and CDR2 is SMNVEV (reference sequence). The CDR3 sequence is CASSFLTSGSYEQYF. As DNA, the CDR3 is TGTGCCAGCAGTTTCTTGACTAGCGGGTCCTACGAGCAGTACTTC.

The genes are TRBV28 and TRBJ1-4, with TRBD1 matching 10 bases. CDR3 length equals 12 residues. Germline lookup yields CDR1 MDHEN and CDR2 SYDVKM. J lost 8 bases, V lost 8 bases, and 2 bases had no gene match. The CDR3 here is CASGTGEEKLFF. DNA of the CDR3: TGTGCCAGCGGGACAGGGGAAGAAAAACTGTTTTTT.

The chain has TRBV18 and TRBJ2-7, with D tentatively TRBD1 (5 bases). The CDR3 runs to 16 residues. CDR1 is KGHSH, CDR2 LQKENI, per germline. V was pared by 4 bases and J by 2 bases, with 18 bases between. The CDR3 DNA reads TGTGCCAGCTCACTAAACGGCCCCCACAGGACCTACGAGCAGTACTTC. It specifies CASSLNGPHRTYEQYF.

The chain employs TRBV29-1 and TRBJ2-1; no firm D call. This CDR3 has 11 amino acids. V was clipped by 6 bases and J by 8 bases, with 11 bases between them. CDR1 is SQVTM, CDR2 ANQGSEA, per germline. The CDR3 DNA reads TGCAGCGTACGAGCCAATGATGAGCAGTTCTTC. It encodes CSVRANDEQFF.